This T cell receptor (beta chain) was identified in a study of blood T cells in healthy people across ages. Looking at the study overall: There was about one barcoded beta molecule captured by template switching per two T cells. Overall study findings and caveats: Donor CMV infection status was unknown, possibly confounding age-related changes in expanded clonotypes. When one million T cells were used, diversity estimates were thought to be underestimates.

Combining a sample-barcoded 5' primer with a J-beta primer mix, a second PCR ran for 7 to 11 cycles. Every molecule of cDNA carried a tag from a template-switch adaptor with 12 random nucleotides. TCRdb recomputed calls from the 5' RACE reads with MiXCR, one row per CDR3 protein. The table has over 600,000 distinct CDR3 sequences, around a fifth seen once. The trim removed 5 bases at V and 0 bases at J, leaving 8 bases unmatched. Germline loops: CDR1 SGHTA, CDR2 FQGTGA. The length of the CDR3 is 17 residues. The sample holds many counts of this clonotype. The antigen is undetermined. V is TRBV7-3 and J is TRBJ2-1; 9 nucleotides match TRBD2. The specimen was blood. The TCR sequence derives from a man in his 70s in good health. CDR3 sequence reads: CASSLQSGRSSYNEQFF. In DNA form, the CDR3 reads TGTGCCAGCAGCCTACAAAGCGGGAGGAGCTCCTACAATGAGCAGTTCTTC.